The present TCR beta chain was sequenced within a study of shared clonotypes between healthy human individuals. Study-level background: The plates for each donor numbered three CD4 naive, three CD4 memory, two CD8 naive and one CD8 memory.

Germline V CDR1 and CDR2: SQVTM, ANQGSEA. Germline trimming cut 3 bases from V and 3 bases from J; bases unmatched to any gene: 5. The CDR3 consists of 14 residues. Sequenced by immunoSEQ multiplex PCR; TCRdb stores in-frame clones only, minus some. The profile shows over 1.4 million clones, approximately 96% of them singletons. The sample was naive CD4+ T cells sorted from blood. This sample's subset: CD45RA+ positively selected. J is TRBJ2-1 and V is TRBV29-1, with 7 bases aligning to TRBD1. This TCR came from a man aged 30 to 39 in good health. This CDR3 is CSVEGQQGYNEQFF. CDR3 nucleotide sequence: TGCAGCGTTGAGGGACAGCAGGGCTACAATGAGCAGTTCTTC.